This entry describes one T cell receptor (beta chain). With 7 bases clipped from V and 5 bases from J, the junction kept 4 bases outside the gene matches. Germline V gene lookup returns CDR1 MDHEN and CDR2 SYDVKM. The length of the CDR3 is 14 residues. Clones were read by immunoSEQ multiplex PCR, and TCRdb kept only the in-frame ones, dropping some. Of some 800,000 clones listed, 85% to 95% were seen once; the top ten hold about 24%. Cells designated naive CD8 were CD45RO-negative and were positively selected for CCR7, with terminally differentiated effector memory CD45RA+ cells excluded. This sample stems from a study of shared clonotypes between healthy human individuals. Study summary: Each donor had three CD4 naive, three CD4 memory, two CD8 naive and one CD8 memory plate.

This sequence joins TRBV28 and TRBJ2-1; 11 nucleotides agree with TRBD2. Sequencing was done on a sample of naive CD8+ T cells sorted from blood. The sequence derives from a man aged 25 to 40 in good health. The CDR3 is CASILAGANNEQFF. CDR3 coding DNA: TGTGCCAGCATACTAGCGGGAGCGAACAATGAGCAGTTCTTC. Full variable domain (outside the CDR3, taken from reference TRBV28 and TRBJ2-1): DVKVTQSSRYLVKRTGEKVFLECVQDMDHENMFWYRQDPGLGLRLIYFSYDVKMKEKGDIPEGYSVSREKKERFSLILESASTNQTSMYLCASILAGANNEQFFGPGTRLTVL.